Following are 10 T cell receptor beta chains from one sample sequenced in a study of blood T cells in healthy people across ages. Combining a sample-barcoded 5' primer with a J-beta primer mix, a second PCR ran for about 7 to 11 cycles. Using its own MiXCR run on the 5' RACE reads, TCRdb lists one record per CDR3 protein. Altogether about 1.6 million distinct CDR3 sequences are present, roughly 32% being singletons, with the ten largest covering approximately 10%. The sequencing sample was made of blood. These receptors originate from a young woman in good health.

This clonotype was detected a few times. The chain combines TRBV7-9 with TRBJ1-2; no reliable D call. Germline V gene lookup returns CDR1 SEHNR and CDR2 FQNEAQ (reference sequence). The ends were cut back, 4 bases at V and 4 bases at J, with 10 bases in the middle. The CDR3 sequence is 13 residues long. CDR3 loop: CASSSLNSYGYTF. Here the CDR3 DNA reads TGTGCCAGCAGCTCCCTCAACAGCTATGGCTACACCTTC.

The sample holds a few counts of this clonotype. The V call is TRBV5-4, the J call TRBJ2-5; TRBD2 agrees at 9 bases. From germline, CDR1 is SGHNT and CDR2 YYREEE (reference sequence). V shed 4 bases, J shed 5 bases, and the junction held 9 bases outside the gene matches. The CDR3 is 15 amino acids. The CDR3 loop is CASSRPGTSRETQYF. DNA for the CDR3: TGTGCCAGCAGCCGTCCCGGGACTAGCCGGGAGACCCAGTACTTC. Filled out from reference TRBV5-4 and TRBJ2-5, the complete variable domain reads ETGVTQSPTHLIKTRGQQVTLRCSSQSGHNTVSWYQQALGQGPQFIFQYYREEENGRGNFPPRFSGLQFPNYSSELNVNALELDDSALYLCASSRPGTSRETQYFGPGTRLLVL.

The V call is TRBV30, the J call TRBJ1-1, with 7 nucleotides matching TRBD1. The germline V gene encodes CDR1 GTSNPN and CDR2 SVGIG (reference sequence). The V and J ends lost 0 bases and 1 base, in that order; junction bases with no gene match: 2. The CDR3 is made up of 14 amino acids. The CDR3, as DNA: TGTGCCTGGAGTGTAGAGGGGGCGAACACTGAAGCTTTCTTT. Amino acids: CAWSVEGANTEAFF.

J is TRBJ2-5 and V is TRBV28, with TRBD2 as a possible D gene (7 bases). Germline V gene sequence: CDR1 MDHEN, CDR2 SYDVKM. Trimming left V 5 bases short and J 5 bases short, with 24 bases between. This CDR3 spans 17 amino acids. CDR3 residues: CASSLQRGGALQETQYF. The CDR3 nucleotides are TGTGCCAGCAGTCTCCAGAGGGGGGGCGCGCTGCAGGAGACCCAGTACTTC.

V usage is TRBV10-3 and J usage is TRBJ2-1; 8 bases are a match to TRBD2. V dropped 5 bases and J dropped 6; count of bases not matched to a gene: 3. This CDR3 contains 13 residues. Germline lookup yields CDR1 ENHRY and CDR2 SYGVKD. The chain's CDR3 is CAISSGTSNEQFF. The CDR3 bases are TGTGCCATCAGTTCCGGGACTAGCAATGAGCAGTTCTTC.

Note on this clonotype: The junction and the germline gene differ at one end; a read error may be behind it. This sequence joins TRBV9 and TRBJ2-1; D is unclear. Germline V gene lookup returns CDR1 SGDLS and CDR2 YYNGEE. The CDR3 covers 16 residues. This CDR3 is CVSSVGKVASYNEQFF. For the CDR3, the DNA is TGTGTCAGCAGCGTAGGAAAGGTAGCCTCATACAATGAGCAGTTCTTC.

Concerning this clonotype itself: Given a much more abundant clone one base away, this may be a read error. V usage is TRBV29-1 and J usage is TRBJ2-4; 7 bases agree with TRBD2. The closer fit of TRBJ2-7 to the DNA end suggests the J call may be wrong. The CDR3 loop spans 15 amino acids. CDR1 is SQVTM, CDR2 ANQGSEA, per germline. In DNA form, the CDR3 reads TGCAGCGTTGCCCACGTGACGACTAGCAGGGACGAGCAGTACTTC. Its translation is CSVAHVTTSRDEQYF.

This clonotype was observed a handful of times. The rearrangement links TRBV7-9 to TRBJ2-7; D might be TRBD1 or TRBD2, each matching 7 bases. Deletions cut 1 base from V and 4 bases from J, with 14 bases between. The length of the CDR3 is 15 residues. Germline V gene data show CDR1 as SEHNR and CDR2 as FQNEAQ (reference sequence). The CDR3 region has the DNA TGTGCCAGCAGCTTAGGGGGGGGGACAGCTTACGAGCAGTACTTC. Protein product: CASSLGGGTAYEQYF.

V is TRBV6-1 and J is TRBJ1-1; 9 nucleotides match TRBD1. Losses at the gene ends were 6 bases for V and 4 bases for J; bases not matched to a gene: 6. The CDR3 extends over 14 amino acids. Germline CDR1 is MNHNS and CDR2 is SASEGT. DNA for the CDR3: TGTGCCAGCAGGGAGACAGGGGGTGTCACTGAAGCTTTCTTT. It specifies CASRETGGVTEAFF.

The J gene is TRBJ2-4, the V gene TRBV28; weak D call: TRBD2 (7 bases). CDR3 length: 14 amino acids. Germline V lookup: CDR1 MDHEN, CDR2 SYDVKM. Between the trimmed V and J ends, which lost 6 bases and 13 bases, there was a span of 22 bases. The CDR3 DNA reads as TGTGCCAGCAGACAGGAGTGGGGGGCGGGGGAGCAGTACTTC. Translating gives CASRQEWGAGEQYF.